Detailed here is one T cell receptor (beta chain). The repertoire was sequenced with immunoSEQ multiplex PCR; TCRdb's copy has only in-frame clones and lacks some. The sample contains tens of thousands of clones, 84% of which appear only once. These data belong to a study of OX40 agonist ivuxolimab in advanced cancers. Germline V gene sequence: CDR1 SGDLS, CDR2 YYNGEE. The length of the CDR3 is 15 residues. The V and J ends lost 0 bases and 0 bases respectively, with 9 bases between them. The sampling schedule covered blood at baseline, cycle 4 day 1, and cycle 7 day 1. The sample consisted of CD4+ or CD8+ T cells sorted from blood, taken in a trial of the OX40 agonist ivuxolimab. The TCR was taken from an adult with an advanced solid tumor such as melanoma, head and neck, liver or kidney cancer. This chain links TRBV9 with TRBJ1-1; TRBD1 might be the D (5 bases). The CDR3, as DNA: TGTGCCAGCAGCGTAGCTTGGGACCTGAACACTGAAGCTTTCTTT. Translated, it gives CASSVAWDLNTEAFF.